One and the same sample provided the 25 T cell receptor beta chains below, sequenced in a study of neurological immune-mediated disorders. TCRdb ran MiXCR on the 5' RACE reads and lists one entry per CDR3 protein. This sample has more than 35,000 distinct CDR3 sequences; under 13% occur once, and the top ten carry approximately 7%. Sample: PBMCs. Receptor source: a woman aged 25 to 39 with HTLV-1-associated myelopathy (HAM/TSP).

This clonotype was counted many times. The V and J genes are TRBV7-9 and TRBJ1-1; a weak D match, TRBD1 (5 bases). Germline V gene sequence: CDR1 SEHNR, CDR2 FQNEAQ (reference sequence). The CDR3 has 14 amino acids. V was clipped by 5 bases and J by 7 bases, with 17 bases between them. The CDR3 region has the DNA TGTGCCAGCAGCCATACCCGGGGGTCGGGTGAAGCTTTCTTT. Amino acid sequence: CASSHTRGSGEAFF.

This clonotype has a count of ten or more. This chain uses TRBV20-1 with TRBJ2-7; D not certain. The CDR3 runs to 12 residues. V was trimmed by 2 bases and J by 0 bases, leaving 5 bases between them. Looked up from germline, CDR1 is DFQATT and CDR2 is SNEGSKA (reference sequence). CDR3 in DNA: TGCAGTGCTAGACTCAGCTCCTACGAGCAGTACTTC. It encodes CSARLSSYEQYF.

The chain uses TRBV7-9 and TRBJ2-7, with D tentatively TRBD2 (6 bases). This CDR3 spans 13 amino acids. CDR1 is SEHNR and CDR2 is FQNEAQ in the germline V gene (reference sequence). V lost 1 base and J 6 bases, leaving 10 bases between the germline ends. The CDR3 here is CASSLGVSGEQYF. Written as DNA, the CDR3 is TGTGCCAGCAGCTTAGGAGTTAGCGGCGAGCAGTACTTC.

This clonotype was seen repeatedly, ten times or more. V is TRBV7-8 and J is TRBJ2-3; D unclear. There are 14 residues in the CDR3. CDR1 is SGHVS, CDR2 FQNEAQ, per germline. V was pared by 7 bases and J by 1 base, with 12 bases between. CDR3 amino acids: CASTLWARTDTQYF. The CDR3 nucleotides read TGTGCCAGCACCCTTTGGGCCCGCACAGATACGCAGTATTTT.

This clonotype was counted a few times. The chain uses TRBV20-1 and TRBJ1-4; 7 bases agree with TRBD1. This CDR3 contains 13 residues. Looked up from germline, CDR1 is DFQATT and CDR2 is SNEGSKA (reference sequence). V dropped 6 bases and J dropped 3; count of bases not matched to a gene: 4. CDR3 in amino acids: CSASTGPNEKLFF. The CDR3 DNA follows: TGCAGTGCCTCGACAGGGCCTAATGAAAAACTGTTTTTT.

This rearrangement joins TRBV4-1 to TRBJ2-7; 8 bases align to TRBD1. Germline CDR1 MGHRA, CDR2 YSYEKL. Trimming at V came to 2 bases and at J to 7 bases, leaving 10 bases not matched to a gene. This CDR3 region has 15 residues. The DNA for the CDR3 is TGCGCCAGCAGCCAAAATCTGGACAGGGTGGGGGAGCAGTACTTC. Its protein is CASSQNLDRVGEQYF.

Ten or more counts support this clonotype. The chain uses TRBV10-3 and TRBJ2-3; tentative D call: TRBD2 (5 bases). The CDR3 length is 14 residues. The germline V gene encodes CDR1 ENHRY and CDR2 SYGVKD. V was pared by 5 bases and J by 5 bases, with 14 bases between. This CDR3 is CAISLAAREDTQYF. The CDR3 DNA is TGTGCCATCAGTCTAGCCGCTAGGGAAGATACGCAGTATTTT.

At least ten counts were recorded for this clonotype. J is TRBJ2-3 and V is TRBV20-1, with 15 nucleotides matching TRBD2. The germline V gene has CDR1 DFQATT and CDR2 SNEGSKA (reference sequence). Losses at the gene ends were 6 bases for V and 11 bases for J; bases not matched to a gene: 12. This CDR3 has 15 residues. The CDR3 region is CSALPGLAGGWGQYF. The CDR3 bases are TGCAGTGCCCTGCCCGGACTAGCGGGGGGGTGGGGGCAGTATTTT.

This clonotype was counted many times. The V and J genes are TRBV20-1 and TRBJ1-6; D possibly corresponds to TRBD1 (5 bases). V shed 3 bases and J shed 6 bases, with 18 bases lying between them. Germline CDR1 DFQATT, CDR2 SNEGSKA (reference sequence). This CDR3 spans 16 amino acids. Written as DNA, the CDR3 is TGCAGTGCTAGGGCTGTCGGGGCGAGGTTTAATTCACCCCTCCACTTT. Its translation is CSARAVGARFNSPLHF.

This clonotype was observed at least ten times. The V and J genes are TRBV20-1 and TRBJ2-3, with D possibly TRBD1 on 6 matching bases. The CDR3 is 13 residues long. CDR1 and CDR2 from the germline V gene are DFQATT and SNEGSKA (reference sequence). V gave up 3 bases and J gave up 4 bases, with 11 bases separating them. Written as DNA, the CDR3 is TGCAGTGCTAGGGACAGTACCTCAGATACGCAGTATTTT. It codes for CSARDSTSDTQYF.

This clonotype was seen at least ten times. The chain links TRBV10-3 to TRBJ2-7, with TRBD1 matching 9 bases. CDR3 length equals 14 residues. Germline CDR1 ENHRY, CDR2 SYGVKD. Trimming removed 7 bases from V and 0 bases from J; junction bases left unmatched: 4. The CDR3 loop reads CAIKGTGSSYEQYF. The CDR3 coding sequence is TGTGCCATCAAGGGGACAGGGAGCTCCTACGAGCAGTACTTC.

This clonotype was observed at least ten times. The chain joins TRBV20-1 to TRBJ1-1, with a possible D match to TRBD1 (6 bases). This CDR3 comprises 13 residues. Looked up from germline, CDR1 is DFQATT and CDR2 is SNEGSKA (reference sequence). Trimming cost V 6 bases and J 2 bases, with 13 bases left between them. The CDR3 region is CSAQIQGNTEAFF. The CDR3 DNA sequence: TGCAGTGCCCAAATACAGGGAAACACTGAAGCTTTCTTT.

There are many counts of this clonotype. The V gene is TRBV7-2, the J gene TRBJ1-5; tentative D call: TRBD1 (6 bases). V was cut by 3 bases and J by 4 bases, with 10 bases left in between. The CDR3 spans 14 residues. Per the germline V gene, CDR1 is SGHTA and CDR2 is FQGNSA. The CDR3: CASSFWDTNQPQHF. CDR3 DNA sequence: TGTGCCAGCAGCTTTTGGGACACTAATCAGCCCCAGCATTTT.

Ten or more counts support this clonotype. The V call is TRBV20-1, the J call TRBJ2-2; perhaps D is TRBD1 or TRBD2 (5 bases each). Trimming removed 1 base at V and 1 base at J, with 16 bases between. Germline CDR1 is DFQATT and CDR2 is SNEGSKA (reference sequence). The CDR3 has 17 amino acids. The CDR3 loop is CSARVSGPVKNTGELFF. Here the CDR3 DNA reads TGCAGTGCTAGAGTCTCGGGACCGGTCAAGAACACCGGGGAGCTGTTTTTT.

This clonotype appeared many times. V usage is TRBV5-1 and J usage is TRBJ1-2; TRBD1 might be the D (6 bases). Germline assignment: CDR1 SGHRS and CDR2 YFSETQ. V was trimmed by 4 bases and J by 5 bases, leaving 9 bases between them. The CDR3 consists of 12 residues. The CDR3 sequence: CASSGTGYGYTF. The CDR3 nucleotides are TGCGCCAGCAGCGGAACAGGGTATGGCTACACCTTC.

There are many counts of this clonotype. The DNA of the CDR3 is TGCAGCGGGGCCGTGTGGGTTGGCACTGAAGCTTTCTTT. It is translated as CSGAVWVGTEAFF. The V and J genes are TRBV29-1 and TRBJ1-1; no reliable D call. The germline V and J ends were trimmed by 7 bases and 4 bases, with 16 bases remaining between them. This CDR3 is built from 13 residues. Germline V gives CDR1 SQVTM, CDR2 ANQGSEA.

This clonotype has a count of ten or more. CDR3 residues: CSASKNSGRAGNEQYF. DNA of the CDR3: TGCAGTGCTAGTAAGAATTCCGGGAGGGCGGGAAACGAGCAGTACTTC. The rearrangement links TRBV20-1 to TRBJ2-7, with 8 bases aligning to TRBD2. Trimming removed 3 bases from V and 5 bases from J; junction bases left unmatched: 15. This CDR3 region has 16 residues. Germline assignment: CDR1 DFQATT and CDR2 SNEGSKA (reference sequence).

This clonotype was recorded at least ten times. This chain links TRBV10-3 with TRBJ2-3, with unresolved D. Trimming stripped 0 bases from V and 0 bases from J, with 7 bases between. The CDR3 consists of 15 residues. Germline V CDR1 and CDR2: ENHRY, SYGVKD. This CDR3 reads CAISESTGSTDTQYF. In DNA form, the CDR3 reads TGTGCCATCAGTGAGTCGACCGGGAGCACAGATACGCAGTATTTT.

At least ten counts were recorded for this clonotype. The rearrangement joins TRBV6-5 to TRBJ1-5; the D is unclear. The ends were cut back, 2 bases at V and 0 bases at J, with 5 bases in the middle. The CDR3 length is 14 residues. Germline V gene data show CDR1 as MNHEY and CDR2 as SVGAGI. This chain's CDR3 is CASSYRDSNQPQHF. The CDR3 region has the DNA TGTGCCAGCAGTTACAGGGATAGCAATCAGCCCCAGCATTTT.

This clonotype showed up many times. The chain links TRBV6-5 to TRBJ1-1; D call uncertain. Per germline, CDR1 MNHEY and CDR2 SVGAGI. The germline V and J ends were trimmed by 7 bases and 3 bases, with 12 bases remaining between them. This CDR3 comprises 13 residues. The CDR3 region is CASKVRGYTEAFF. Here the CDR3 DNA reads TGTGCCAGCAAGGTCCGAGGCTACACTGAAGCTTTCTTT.

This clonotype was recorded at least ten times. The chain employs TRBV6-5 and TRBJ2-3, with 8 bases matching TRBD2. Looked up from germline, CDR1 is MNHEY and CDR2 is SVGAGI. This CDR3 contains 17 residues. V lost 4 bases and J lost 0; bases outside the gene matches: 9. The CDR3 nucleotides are TGTGCCAGCAGTTCTCGCGGGGGGTCCTCTAGCACAGATACGCAGTATTTT. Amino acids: CASSSRGGSSSTDTQYF.

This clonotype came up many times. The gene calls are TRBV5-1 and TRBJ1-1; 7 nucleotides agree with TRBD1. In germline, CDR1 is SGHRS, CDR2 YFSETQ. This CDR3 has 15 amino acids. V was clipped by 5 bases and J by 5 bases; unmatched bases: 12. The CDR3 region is CASSLTEGAKTEAFF. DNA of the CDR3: TGCGCCAGCAGTTTGACGGAGGGGGCTAAGACTGAAGCTTTCTTT.

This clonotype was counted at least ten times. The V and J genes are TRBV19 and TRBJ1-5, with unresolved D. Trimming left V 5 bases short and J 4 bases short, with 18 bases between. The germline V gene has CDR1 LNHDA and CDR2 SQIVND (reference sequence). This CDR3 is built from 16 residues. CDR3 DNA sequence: TGTGCCAGTAGTGCCGGTAAGGTGAGGGCTAATCAGCCCCAGCATTTT. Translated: CASSAGKVRANQPQHF. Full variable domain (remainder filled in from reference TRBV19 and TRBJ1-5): DGGITQSPKYLFRKEGQNVTLSCEQNLNHDAMYWYRQDPGQGLRLIYYSQIVNDFQKGDIAEGYSVSREKKESFPLTVTSAQKNPTAFYLCASSAGKVRANQPQHFGDGTRLSIL.

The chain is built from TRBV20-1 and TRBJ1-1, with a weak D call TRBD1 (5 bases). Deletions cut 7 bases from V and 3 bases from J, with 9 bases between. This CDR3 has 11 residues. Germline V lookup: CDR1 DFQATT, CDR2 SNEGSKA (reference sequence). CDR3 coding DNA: TGCAGTGTGGCAGGGTACACTGAAGCTTTCTTT. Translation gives CSVAGYTEAFF.

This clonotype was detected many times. The CDR3 bases are TGCGCCAGCAAGCACCGGGACGGGGCCTACGAGCAGTACTTC. It encodes CASKHRDGAYEQYF. This sequence joins TRBV10-2 and TRBJ2-7; either TRBD1 or TRBD2 may supply D (5 bases each). CDR3 size: 14 residues. V was pared by 7 bases and J by 2 bases, with 15 bases between. Germline V gene data show CDR1 as WSHSY and CDR2 as SAAADI.